This TCR beta chain is drawn from a study of blood T cell repertoires in COVID-19 (TCRdb year 2020). As for the study more broadly: Collaborator samples came from the United States, Italy and Spain and covered acute and convalescent phases of COVID-19. The prospective study material was composed of cDNA or gDNA derived from T cells, B-cell-depleted T cells, or PBMCs. Subjects who had been exposed to COVID-19, were actively infected with it, or had recovered from it provided the deeply sampled blood TCRbeta repertoires that made up the dataset. The repertoires were released in a freely available public database intended as a resource for research on the immune response to SARS-CoV-2. The samples were drawn from two sources: the first 160 participants of the ongoing ImmuneRACE study, and 950 to 1,500 subjects contributed by 6 global collaborators. A de-identified subject ID, COVID-19 status, age in years and sex were almost always included in the sample metadata. Where available, HLA class I and class II types were taken from metadata supplied by the sample provider and were not determined by assay-based typing. Overall study results and their limits: How much clinical and demographic metadata was included differed by source and by participant, and the metadata was provided uncurated.

At the junction V is shortened by 4 bases and J by 2 bases, with 15 bases in between. From its cysteine to its phenylalanine, the CDR3 spans 15 amino acids. Left in the record is the CDR3 DNA by itself, 45 bases read in frame from the first base. Reading the germline V gene gives CDR1 SGHTA and CDR2 FQGTGA. Regarding this clone: Its specific antigen is unknown. No per-base quality is available; no much larger clone lies one base away.

TCRbeta CDR3 regions were amplified from genomic DNA using the immunoSEQ Assay, a bias-controlled multiplex PCR. In the authors' own workflow: The number of nucleated cells in each sample was estimated from the amplification of reference gene primers within the assay. Sequence reads were collapsed and filtered to measure the absolute abundance of every unique TCRbeta CDR3 rearrangement. For each sample, productive Simpson clonality was calculated by taking the square root of Simpson's diversity index across productive rearrangements. TCRdb mirrors the immuneACCESS table, restricted to in-frame sequences. Some clones are absent from its copies; in checked studies, under half trace to an unresolved V gene, and the reason for the others is unknown. Clone size and V and J calls were adopted from that table, with D and trimming inferred from the DNA. The sample table lists approximately 470,000 clones, about nine tenths of them with a count of one. Clones ranked in the top ten supply about 0.7% of the sample.

In the prospective study, participants were about 18 to 100 years old, resided in 25 or so geographic areas of the United States, and were enrolled through a virtual design. To assign participants to cohorts, the prospective study relied on clinical history that participants themselves reported in a screening survey and a study questionnaire. Recovered participants in ImmuneRACE Cohort 3 were defined as having two consecutive negative NP/OP PCR tests, clearance from a healthcare professional, or resolution of symptoms. In the prospective study, mobile phlebotomists collected whole blood, serum and a nasopharyngeal or oropharyngeal swab from each participant. Participants in the prospective study had the option to provide additional blood draws and questionnaires over a 2-month period. Before DNA extraction, blood samples from the prospective study were shipped at room temperature or frozen.

Source material: PBMCs or T cells enriched from blood (not recorded which). The receptor was derived from a woman in her late teens or twenties who had recovered from COVID-19. The chain couples TRBV7-3 to TRBJ2-7; the D segment could be TRBD1, given 5 matching bases. At the DNA level, the sequence is TGTGCCAGCAGCTACGACAGTGGGCTCCCCTACGAGCAGTACTTC. It specifies CASSYDSGLPYEQYF.